This TCR beta chain was identified during a study of cytomegalovirus exposure and HLA in healthy donors. Turning to the study itself: Per a later analysis, the 666 first-cohort and some 130 validation repertoires shared one platform.

Overall study results and limits: Reported results showed that the classifier diagnosed cytomegalovirus status with high specificity and sensitivity.

With respect to this clone: Its antigen is undetermined.

CDR1 and CDR2 from the germline V gene are SGHKS and YYEKEE (reference sequence). This CDR3 contains 13 residues. Trimming left V 7 bases short and J 0 bases short, with 8 bases between. Repertoires were generated with immunoSEQ multiplex PCR, while TCRdb's copy carries only in-frame clones and drops some. Of around 160,000 clones listed, about 88% are singletons. The TCR comes from a man younger than 35 in good health and CMV-seronegative. The chain couples TRBV5-5 to TRBJ1-5, with D maybe TRBD1 (6 bases). Sequenced material: PBMCs. In DNA form, the CDR3 reads TGTGCCAGCGGACAGCGTAGCAATCAGCCCCAGCATTTT. It codes for CASGQRSNQPQHF. The full variable domain, completed using reference TRBV5-5 and TRBJ1-5, is DAGVTQSPTHLIKTRGQQVTLRCSPISGHKSVSWYQQVLGQGPQFIFQYYEKEERGRGNFPDRFSARQFPNYSSELNVNALLLGDSALYLCASGQRSNQPQHFGDGTRLSIL.